This T cell receptor (beta chain) appears in the sequencing data of a study of control samples from healthy donors and cancer patients. Trimming cost V 3 bases and J 5 bases; bases outside gene matches: 11. This CDR3 spans 16 amino acids. Germline CDR1 and CDR2: LGHDT and YNNKEL (reference sequence). The assay was immunoSEQ multiplex PCR, and TCRdb's table has in-frame clones only and misses some. This table has roughly 100,000 clones, around 88% appearing once. The sample was blood. The rearrangement joins TRBV3-1 (or the pseudogene TRBV3-2) to TRBJ2-3; 7 nucleotides match TRBD1. The TCR was taken from a young man in good health. The chain's CDR3 is CASSQIPGTAKDTQYF. The CDR3 DNA sequence: TGTGCCAGCAGCCAGATACCCGGGACAGCCAAAGATACGCAGTATTTT.